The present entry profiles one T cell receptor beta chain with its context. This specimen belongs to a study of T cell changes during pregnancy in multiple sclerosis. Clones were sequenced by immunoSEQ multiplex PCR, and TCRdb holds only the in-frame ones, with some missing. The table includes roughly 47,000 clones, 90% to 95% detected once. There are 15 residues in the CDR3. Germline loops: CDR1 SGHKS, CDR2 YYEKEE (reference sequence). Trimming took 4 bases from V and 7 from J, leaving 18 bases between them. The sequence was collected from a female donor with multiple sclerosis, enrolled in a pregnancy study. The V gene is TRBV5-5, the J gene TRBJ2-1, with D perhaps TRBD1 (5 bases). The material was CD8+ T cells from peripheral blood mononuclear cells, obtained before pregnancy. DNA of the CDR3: TGTGCCAGCAGCCCACGGGCCCAGGGATTGAATGAGCAGTTCTTC. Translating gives CASSPRAQGLNEQFF.